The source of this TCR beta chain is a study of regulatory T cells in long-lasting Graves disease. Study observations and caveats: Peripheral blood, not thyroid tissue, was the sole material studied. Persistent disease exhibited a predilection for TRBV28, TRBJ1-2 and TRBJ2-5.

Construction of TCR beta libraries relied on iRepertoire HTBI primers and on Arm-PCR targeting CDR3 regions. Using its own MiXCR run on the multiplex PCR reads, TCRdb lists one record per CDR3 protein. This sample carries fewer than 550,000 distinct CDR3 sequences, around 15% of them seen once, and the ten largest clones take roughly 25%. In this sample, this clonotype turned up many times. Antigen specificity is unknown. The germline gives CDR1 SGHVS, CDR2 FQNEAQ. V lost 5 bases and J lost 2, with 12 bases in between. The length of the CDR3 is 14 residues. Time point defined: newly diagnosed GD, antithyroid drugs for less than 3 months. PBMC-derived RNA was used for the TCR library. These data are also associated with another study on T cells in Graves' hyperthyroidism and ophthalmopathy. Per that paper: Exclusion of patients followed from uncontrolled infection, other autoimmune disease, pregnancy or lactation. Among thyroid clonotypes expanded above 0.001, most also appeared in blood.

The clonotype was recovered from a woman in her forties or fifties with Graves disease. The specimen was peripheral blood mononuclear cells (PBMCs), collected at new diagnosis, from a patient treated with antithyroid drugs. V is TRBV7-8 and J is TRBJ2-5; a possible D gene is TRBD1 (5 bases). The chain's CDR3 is CASSPSRTQETQYF. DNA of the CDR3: TGTGCCAGCAGCCCAAGTAGGACACAAGAGACCCAGTACTTC.